This T cell receptor beta chain stems from a study of T cells in Graves' hyperthyroidism and ophthalmopathy. This CDR3 is 11 amino acids long. Germline V gene lookup returns CDR1 MDHEN and CDR2 SYDVKM. V was shortened by 6 bases and J by 10 bases, with 12 bases between the two germline ends. Amplified TCR beta CDR3 regions derived from RNA transcripts. The study used the HTBI primer set for a first-round RT-PCR of the TCR CDR3. TCRdb independently ran MiXCR on the multiplex PCR reads; one entry per CDR3 protein. The sample holds 380,000 or so distinct CDR3 sequences, approximately 13% seen once. Patients with uncontrolled infections, other autoimmune diseases, pregnancy or lactation were excluded. Study results and limitations: Most thyroid clonotypes expanded above 0.001 were also detected in blood.

The table lists this clonotype with many counts. Its antigen is currently unknown. The sequenced sample consisted of blood. The chain combines TRBV28 with TRBJ1-2; D unclear. The sequence was obtained from a man younger than 40 with Graves' hyperthyroidism that later progressed to Graves' ophthalmopathy. The CDR3 here is CASSPSALYTF. The CDR3 DNA follows: TGTGCCAGCAGCCCGTCAGCCCTCTACACCTTC.